This record looks at one T cell receptor (beta chain) sequence and its context. Its target is not known. The V and J ends lost 2 bases and 2 bases, in that order; junction bases with no gene match: 3. Germline CDR1 reads LNHDA; CDR2 reads SQIVND (reference sequence). CDR3 length equals 15 residues. This specimen belongs to a study of OX40 agonist ivuxolimab in advanced cancers. Across the whole study: All patients had ivuxolimab intravenously every 2 weeks at 0.01 to 10 mg/kg. Of the patients, three showed partial responses, one with hepatocellular carcinoma and two with cutaneous melanoma. General study points: On average, a greater number of expanded clones characterised CD8+ T cells relative to CD4+. Circulating CD4+ and CD8+ T cells showed clonal expansion by week 6 at 0.1 to 3.0 mg/kg.

Repertoires were generated with immunoSEQ multiplex PCR, while TCRdb's copy carries only in-frame clones and drops some. The data contain 53,000 or so clones, about 83% of them singletons. The receptor was derived from an adult with an advanced solid tumor such as melanoma, head and neck, liver or kidney cancer. The sample here was CD4+ or CD8+ T cells sorted from blood, taken in a trial of the OX40 agonist ivuxolimab. The chain employs TRBV19 and TRBJ2-7; 10 bases map to TRBD2. Written as DNA, the CDR3 is TGTGCCAGTAGTATACTAGCGGGGGAACCCTACGAGCAGTACTTC. Its translation is CASSILAGEPYEQYF.